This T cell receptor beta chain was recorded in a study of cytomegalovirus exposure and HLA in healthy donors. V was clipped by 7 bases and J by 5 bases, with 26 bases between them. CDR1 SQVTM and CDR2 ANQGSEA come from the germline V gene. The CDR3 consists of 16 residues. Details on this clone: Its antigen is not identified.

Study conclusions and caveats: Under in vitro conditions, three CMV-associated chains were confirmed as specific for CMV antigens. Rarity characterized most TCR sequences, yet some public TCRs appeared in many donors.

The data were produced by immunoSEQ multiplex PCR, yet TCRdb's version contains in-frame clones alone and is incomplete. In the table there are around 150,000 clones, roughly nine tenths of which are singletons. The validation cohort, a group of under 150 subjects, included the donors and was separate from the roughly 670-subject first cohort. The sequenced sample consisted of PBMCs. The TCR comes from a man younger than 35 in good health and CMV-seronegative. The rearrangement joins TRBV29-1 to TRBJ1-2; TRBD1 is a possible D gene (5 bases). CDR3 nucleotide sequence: TGCAGCGCTGAGGGCCCACGGGGGACCCAACGATATGGCTACACCTTC. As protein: CSAEGPRGTQRYGYTF. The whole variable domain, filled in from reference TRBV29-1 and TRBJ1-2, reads SAVISQKPSRDICQRGTSLTIQCQVDSQVTMMFWYRQQPGQSLTLIATANQGSEATYESGFVIDKFPISRPNLTFSTLTVSNMSPEDSSIYLCSAEGPRGTQRYGYTFGSGTRLTVV.